What follows is one T cell receptor beta chain and its context. This clonotype was seen a few times. It has no known antigen specificity. Base qualities are not at hand, and no much larger clone is one base apart. The sample is drawn from a study of blood T cells in healthy people across ages (dated by TCRdb to about 2015). Broadly, across the study: In model experiments, template switching captured roughly one uniquely barcoded TCR beta cDNA molecule for every two T cells. To track age-related changes in TCR beta repertoire diversity, the study relied on deep sequencing normalized with unique cDNA molecular identifiers. The donors were divided into four age groups: young (average approximately 15 years), middle-aged (approximately 41), aged (approximately 59) and long-lived (roughly 82). To avoid experimental bias, donors of different ages were spread randomly across the sequencing lanes. The study analyzed two additional independent replicas of 1 million unique cDNA reads from the same blood draw for two donors, one aged 18 to 29 and one aged 80 or older. Broader findings and caveats from the paper: Because donor CMV infection status was unknown, age-related changes in expanded clonotypes were potentially confounded. Observed TCR beta diversity correlated strongly with the percentage of naive T cells measured by flow cytometry. Estimates of total diversity based on one million sequenced T cells were considered lower bounds and underestimates. Conclusive comparison of naive and antigen-experienced compartments was prevented by the profiling of bulk unsorted PBMCs. As age increased, observed TCR beta diversity per million T cells dropped in a roughly linear way, and a significant reduction was already evident by age around 41. The long-lived group showed more naive CD4+ T cells, fewer expanded clones and increased TCR diversity than the aged group, suggesting age selection.

CDR1 SQVTM and CDR2 ANQGSEA are derived from the germline V gene. There are 12 amino acids in the CDR3, from cysteine to phenylalanine inclusive. Kept here is only the CDR3 DNA, which spans 36 bases and is read in frame from base 1. V lost 4 bases and J lost 3 bases; the stretch between them is 10 bases long. The donors were under 40 Caucasian individuals from Russia, aged roughly 6 to 100 years, who were systemically healthy. Roughly 10 milliliters of peripheral blood were drawn from each donor into EDTA-treated Vacutainer tubes. PBMCs were isolated by Ficoll-Paque density-gradient centrifugation, with at least 7 million obtained per sample. Trizol reagent was used to extract total RNA from the PBMCs, yielding at least 5.5 micrograms per sample. Naive CD45RAhigh/CD27high T cell percentages were measured by flow cytometry on a PBMC aliquot from every donor. Library generation was performed with 5' RACE. This sample was sequenced with an Illumina HiSeq 2500. A second PCR of about 6 to 11 cycles was performed with a sample-barcoded 5' primer and a J-beta primer mix. A unique molecular identifier was introduced onto each TCR beta cDNA molecule by a template-switch 5' adaptor carrying 12 random nucleotides. At least 2.5 million CDR3-containing paired-end reads were obtained from each sample. All of the RNA was converted into first-strand cDNA using the Mint cDNA synthesis kit, with a TRBC-specific oligonucleotide serving as the primer. Following uracil-DNA glycosylase treatment, all cDNA underwent a first 18-cycle PCR with the universal primers M1SS and BC2_uni_R. Per the authors' processing: Normalization of each sample was performed by random selection of 1 million high-quality reads, each carrying a distinct molecular identifier. Instead of being binned into consensus sequences, reads with shared molecular identifiers were discarded. MiTCR, run with a Q25 quality threshold and the strictest error-elimination algorithm, handled CDR3 identification, clonotype clustering and error correction. A nonparametric unseen species model with Euler transformation was used to estimate lower-bound total TCR beta diversity. The public reads were reanalyzed by TCRdb: fastp trimming at Q25, MiXCR alignment, in-frame beta chains only. Merged by CDR3 protein, the rows form single entries marked with the most common genes and DNA. The V and J calls here are based on TCRdb, not the publication. For this sample there are approximately 730,000 distinct CDR3 sequences; roughly 50% appear just once. The leading ten clones occupy around 41% of the sample.

The source of this sequence is a man older than 75 in good health. The sequence is built from TRBV29-1 and TRBJ2-7; the D gene is perhaps TRBD1 or TRBD2, as each covers 5 bases. The sequenced sample was blood. In nucleotide form, the sequence is TGCAGCGTTGCCGGGACGGTCTACGAGCAGTACTTC. Translated, it gives CSVAGTVYEQYF.